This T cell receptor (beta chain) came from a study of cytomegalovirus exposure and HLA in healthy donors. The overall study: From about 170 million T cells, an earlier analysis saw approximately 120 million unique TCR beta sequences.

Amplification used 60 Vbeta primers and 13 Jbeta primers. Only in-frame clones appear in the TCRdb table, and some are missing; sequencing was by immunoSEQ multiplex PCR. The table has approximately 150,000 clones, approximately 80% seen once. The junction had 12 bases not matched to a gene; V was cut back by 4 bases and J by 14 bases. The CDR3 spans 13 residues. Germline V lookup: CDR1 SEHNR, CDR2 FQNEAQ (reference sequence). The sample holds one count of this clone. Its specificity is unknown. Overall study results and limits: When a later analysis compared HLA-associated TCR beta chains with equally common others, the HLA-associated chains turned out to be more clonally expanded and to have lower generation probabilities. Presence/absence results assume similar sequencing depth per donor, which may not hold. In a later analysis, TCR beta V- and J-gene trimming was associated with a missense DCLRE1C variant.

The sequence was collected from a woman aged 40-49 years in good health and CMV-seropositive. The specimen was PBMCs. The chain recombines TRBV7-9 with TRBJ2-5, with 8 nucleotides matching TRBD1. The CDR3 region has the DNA TGTGCCAGCAGCTCTAAGTCAGGGGGCGCGGATTACTTC. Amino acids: CASSSKSGGADYF.